The rows below give T cell receptor beta chains drawn from one sample of a study of OX40 agonist ivuxolimab in advanced cancers. The repertoire was sequenced with immunoSEQ multiplex PCR; TCRdb's copy has only in-frame clones and lacks some. The repertoire holds about 110,000 clones, around 90% seen once, with roughly 0.66% in the top ten. The source was CD4+ or CD8+ T cells sorted from blood, collected in a trial of the OX40 agonist ivuxolimab. These receptors were taken from an adult with an advanced solid tumor such as melanoma, head and neck, liver or kidney cancer. CDR3s include the opening cysteine and the closing phenylalanine or tryptophan. D genes are given only for firm matches. Expanded clones get a size class; other rows say once, few or many, or leave the size out.

CASRDRLQQKQGTQYF | TGTGCCAGCAGGGACCGACTTCAGCAAAAGCAGGGTACGCAGTATTTT | NA | TRBJ2-3 | TRBV11-3 | NA
CASTASYEQYF | TGTGCCAGCACTGCTTCCTACGAGCAGTACTTC | NA | TRBJ2-7 | TRBV2 | NA
CAWTTPGLDYEQYF | TGTGCCTGGACCACGCCGGGACTAGACTACGAGCAGTACTTC | TRBD2 | TRBJ2-7 | TRBV30 | NA
CAWAKADTDTQYF | TGTGCCTGGGCAAAAGCGGACACAGATACGCAGTATTTT | NA | TRBJ2-3 | TRBV30 | NA
CASSSSGRYNEQFF | TGTGCCAGCAGTTCGAGCGGGAGGTACAATGAGCAGTTCTTC | TRBD2 | TRBJ2-1 | TRBV27 | NA
CASSLETGGAHLMNTEAFF | TGCGCCAGCAGCTTAGAAACAGGGGGGGCCCATCTCATGAACACTGAAGCTTTCTTT | TRBD1 | TRBJ1-1 | TRBV5-1 | NA
CASSVEGVSYNEQFF | TGCGCCAGCAGCGTTGAGGGGGTCTCCTACAATGAGCAGTTCTTC | NA | TRBJ2-1 | TRBV5-1 | NA
CSVEGSIYNEQFF | TGCAGCGTTGAAGGCAGTATCTACAATGAGCAGTTCTTC | NA | TRBJ2-1 | TRBV29-1 | NA
CASSVTSFSYNEQFF | TGTGCCAGCAGCGTAACTAGCTTCTCCTACAATGAGCAGTTCTTC | NA | TRBJ2-1 | TRBV9 | once
CASSNWVVNSPLHF | TGTGCCAGCAGCAATTGGGTAGTTAATTCACCCCTCCACTTT | NA | TRBJ1-6 | TRBV11-2 | NA
CASSRQGDNSPLHF | TGCGCCAGCAGCCGACAGGGTGATAATTCACCCCTCCACTTT | TRBD1 | TRBJ1-6 | TRBV4-1 | NA
CASSAAWAQGGETQYF | TGTGCTAGCAGCGCCGCATGGGCCCAGGGTGGAGAGACCCAGTACTTC | NA | TRBJ2-5 | TRBV7-7 | NA
CASSGQGAGEAFF | TGTGCCAGCTCGGGACAGGGGGCAGGTGAAGCTTTCTTT | TRBD1 | TRBJ1-1 | TRBV2 | NA
CASSYRVTEAFF | TGTGCCAGCAGTTACCGGGTCACTGAAGCTTTCTTT | NA | TRBJ1-1 | TRBV6-6 | NA
CASSLHSYEQYF | TGTGCCAGCAGCCTCCACTCCTACGAGCAGTACTTC | NA | TRBJ2-7 | TRBV11-3 | NA
CASRAVPREKLFF | TGTGCCAGCAGGGCCGTCCCTCGAGAAAAACTGTTTTTT | NA | TRBJ1-4 | TRBV2 | NA
CASSLITEGTEAFF | TGTGCCAGCAGTTTGATTACAGAGGGTACTGAAGCTTTCTTT | NA | TRBJ1-1 | TRBV27 | NA
CASSLSGEAYNSPLHF | TGCGCCAGCAGCTTATCAGGGGAGGCCTATAATTCACCCCTCCACTTT | NA | TRBJ1-6 | TRBV5-1 | once
CASSLGGSSQPQHF | TGTGCCAGCAGCTTAGGGGGGTCTAGTCAGCCCCAGCATTTT | NA | TRBJ1-5 | TRBV11-2 | NA
CASSQAGQGETQYF | TGCGCCAGCAGCCAAGCGGGGCAGGGAGAGACCCAGTACTTC | NA | TRBJ2-5 | TRBV4-1 | NA
CASSFTSGSHDTDTQYF | TGTGCCAGCAGTTTCACTAGCGGGAGTCACGACACAGATACGCAGTATTTT | TRBD2 | TRBJ2-3 | TRBV2 | NA
CASSLSRADTQYF | TGTGCCAGCAGCTTAAGCCGGGCAGATACGCAGTATTTT | NA | TRBJ2-3 | TRBV11-2 | NA
CASSPNRVNEQFF | TGTGCCAGCAGCCCCAATAGGGTCAATGAGCAGTTCTTC | NA | TRBJ2-1 | TRBV11-3 | NA
CAWKYGQGAAPLHF | TGTGCCTGGAAGTATGGACAGGGGGCTGCACCCCTCCACTTT | TRBD1 | TRBJ1-6 | TRBV30 | NA
CASGVAGYTF | TGTGCCAGCGGGGTAGCTGGCTACACCTTC | NA | TRBJ1-2 | TRBV2 | NA
CASSLATTSGQETQYF | TGTGCCAGCAGCTTAGCCACCACTAGCGGTCAAGAGACCCAGTACTTC | TRBD2 | TRBJ2-5 | TRBV7-8 | NA
CAWIAGQPLKAFF | TGTGCCTGGATAGCGGGACAGCCTCTAAAAGCTTTCTTT | TRBD1 | TRBJ1-1 | TRBV30 | NA
CASSHQRGHSSSYEQYF | TGTGCCAGCAGCCATCAACGGGGCCACTCCTCCTCCTACGAGCAGTACTTC | NA | TRBJ2-7 | TRBV27 | NA
CASSQPDRGAASGPSGYTF | TGCGCCAGCAGCCAACCTGATAGAGGGGCTGCCTCCGGCCCCTCTGGCTACACCTTC | NA | TRBJ1-2 | TRBV4-1 | NA
CASRWGSTNTGELFF | TGTGCCAGCCGGTGGGGCAGCACGAACACCGGGGAGCTGTTTTTT | NA | TRBJ2-2 | TRBV27 | NA
CAWGQGASTEAFF | TGTGCCTGGGGGCAGGGGGCGTCTACTGAAGCTTTCTTT | TRBD1 | TRBJ1-1 | TRBV30 | NA
CASRRPSGGATDTQYF | TGCGCCAGCCGCCGCCCTAGCGGGGGGGCCACAGATACGCAGTATTTT | TRBD2 | TRBJ2-3 | TRBV4-1 | NA
CASSEGTNYGYTF | TGTGCCAGCAGTGAAGGGACCAACTATGGCTACACCTTC | NA | TRBJ1-2 | TRBV6-1 | NA
CASSESGIAKNIQYF | TGCGCCAGCAGTGAGTCAGGGATAGCCAAAAACATTCAGTACTTC | NA | TRBJ2-4 | TRBV10-1 | once
CASSQDVDRGGGSAYNSPLHF | TGTGCCAGCAGCCAAGATGTCGACAGGGGAGGGGGGAGCGCCTATAATTCACCCCTCCACTTT | TRBD1 | TRBJ1-6 | TRBV4-2 | once
CASSSGLAGGPRGDTQYF | TGTGCCAGCAGCTCGGGACTAGCGGGGGGGCCGAGAGGAGATACGCAGTATTTT | TRBD2 | TRBJ2-3 | TRBV5-5 | NA
CAWSVYNEQFF | TGTGCCTGGAGTGTTTACAATGAGCAGTTCTTC | NA | TRBJ2-1 | TRBV30 | NA
CAISASESDTGELFF | TGTGCCATCAGTGCTTCGGAATCGGACACCGGGGAGCTGTTTTTT | NA | TRBJ2-2 | TRBV10-3 | NA
CASSLASGGRIYEQYF | TGTGCCAGCAGCTTGGCCAGTGGGGGTAGAATATACGAGCAGTACTTC | NA | TRBJ2-7 | TRBV5-4 | NA
CASSENANTEAFF | TGCGCCAGCAGTGAGAATGCGAACACTGAAGCTTTCTTT | NA | TRBJ1-1 | TRBV10-1 | NA
CASSIGRGTGELFF | TGTGCCAGTAGTATAGGGAGGGGCACCGGGGAGCTGTTTTTT | NA | TRBJ2-2 | TRBV19 | NA
CASSLRGVGSTDTQYF | TGTGCCAGCAGCTTGAGGGGGGTTGGTAGCACAGATACGCAGTATTTT | NA | TRBJ2-3 | TRBV5-6 | NA
CAWSRERDSPLHF | TGTGCCTGGAGCCGGGAGCGGGATTCACCCCTCCACTTT | NA | TRBJ1-6 | TRBV30 | NA
CASRPGQGREQYF | TGTGCCAGTAGACCGGGACAGGGGCGCGAGCAGTACTTC | TRBD1 | TRBJ2-7 | TRBV19 | NA
CASSFFGIYNEQFF | TGTGCCAGCAGCTTTTTCGGGATCTACAATGAGCAGTTCTTC | NA | TRBJ2-1 | TRBV5-6 | NA
CASSLMGFGNTIYF | TGTGCCAGCAGCTTGATGGGGTTTGGAAACACCATATATTTT | NA | TRBJ1-3 | TRBV7-9 | NA
CATSRVRDRVHPPLHF | TGTGCCACCAGCAGAGTCAGGGACAGGGTTCACCCACCCCTCCACTTT | TRBD1 | TRBJ1-6 | TRBV15 | NA
CASSQQENTEAFF | TGTGCCAGCTCACAACAGGAGAACACTGAAGCTTTCTTT | NA | TRBJ1-1 | TRBV18 | NA